This T cell receptor (beta chain) was retrieved from a study of long-term antiretroviral therapy in people with HIV. Researchers report immunoSEQ v3.0 was run at survey level. Data came from immunoSEQ multiplex PCR; TCRdb stores just in-frame clones and leaves some out. The sample lists 6,500 to 7,500 clones; approximately 79% were seen once. Trimming left V 3 bases short and J 0 bases short, with 12 bases between. Germline V CDR1 and CDR2: SGDLS, YYNGEE. The CDR3 is made up of 15 amino acids. The chain is built from TRBV9 and TRBJ1-1; no firm D call. The material was unsorted PBMCs, obtained 1.1 years after starting antiretroviral therapy. This TCR was sampled from a man aged 40-55 years with HIV. The CDR3 DNA is TGTGCCAGCAGCGCAGATGGCTCTGTGAACACTGAAGCTTTCTTT. The encoded protein is CASSADGSVNTEAFF. The variable domain in full, with the rest retrieved from reference TRBV9 and TRBJ1-1, is DSGVTQTPKHLITATGQRVTLRCSPRSGDLSVYWYQQSLDQGLQFLIQYYNGEERAKGNILERFSAQQFPDLHSELNLSSLELGDSALYFCASSADGSVNTEAFFGQGTRLTVV.